This TCR beta chain is drawn from a study of blood T cell repertoires in COVID-19 (dated by TCRdb to about 2020). General notes on the study: Collaborator samples came from the United States, Italy and Spain and covered acute and convalescent phases of COVID-19. Subjects who had been exposed to COVID-19, were actively infected with it, or had recovered from it provided the deeply sampled blood TCRbeta repertoires that made up the dataset. Samples came from the ongoing ImmuneRACE study (first 160 participants) plus 1,254 subjects from 6 global collaborators. The material from the prospective study consisted of cDNA or gDNA derived from T cells, B-cell-depleted T cells, or PBMCs. The repertoires were made available in a free public database intended to serve as a resource for research on the immune response to SARS-CoV-2. The sample metadata nearly always contained a de-identified subject ID, COVID-19 status, age in years and sex. Where available, HLA class I and class II types were obtained from metadata supplied by the sample provider rather than from assay-based typing. What the research found in general, with its limitations: How much clinical and demographic metadata was included differed by source and by participant, and the metadata was provided uncurated.

In Seattle, one collaborating source enrolled patients while the infection was active and tracked those patients longitudinally over the course of disease. Whole blood was collected in K2EDTA tubes by collaborating institutions according to the institutions' own protocols. For TCRbeta analysis, collaborators shipped samples as frozen whole blood, isolated PBMCs, or DNA extracted from either of those sample types. Turning to this clone: The target of this receptor is not known. Base qualities are not recorded, but no much larger clone differs from it by a single base.

TCRbeta CDR3 regions were amplified from genomic DNA by means of the immunoSEQ Assay, a bias-controlled multiplex PCR. On the authors' methods: Nucleated cell counts per sample were estimated from amplification of reference gene primers within the assay. Sequence reads were collapsed and filtered to measure the absolute abundance of every unique TCRbeta CDR3 rearrangement. Productive Simpson clonality was computed per sample as the square root of Simpson's diversity index over productive rearrangements. TCRdb provides this immuneACCESS table in a form limited to in-frame rearrangements. Some clones are lacking; in checked studies, under half of them reflect an unresolved V gene, and why the rest are absent is not known. That table supplies the V and J calls and clone size; D and trimming were determined from the DNA. In this sample the table shows over 200,000 clones, around 80% of which occur a single time. Roughly 1.2% of the sample is taken by the ten largest.

The germline V gene (reference sequence) specifies SEHNR as CDR1 and FQNEAQ as CDR2. From the cysteine up to the phenylalanine, the CDR3 has a length of 17 residues. The read is trimmed to its CDR3 DNA, 51 bases read in frame from base 1. For this chain, trimming is 3 bases at the V end and 5 bases at the J end, and the number of junction bases without a gene match is 12. This receptor was taken from a woman in her twenties or thirties with COVID-19, enrolled during active disease. The rearranged segments are TRBV7-9 and TRBJ1-2; 10 junctional bases match TRBD1. Input material: peripheral blood. CDR3 reads: CASSFPQGQGNSYGYTF. The nucleotides read TGTGCCAGCAGCTTCCCCCAGGGACAGGGGAATTCATATGGCTACACCTTC.